The 4 T cell receptor beta chains given below trace back to one sample, sequenced in a study of patients and donors after allogeneic stem cell transplantation. From the RT-PCR reads, TCRdb called clonotypes with MiXCR, one entry per CDR3 protein. This sample yields some 200,000 distinct CDR3 sequences, of which 41% are seen a single time; 33% belongs to the top ten. Sequenced sample: blood, either unsorted or a sorted T cell fraction (not recorded which). These receptors originate from a human donor who was either an allogeneic HSCT recipient or a stem cell or donor lymphocyte infusion donor (not recorded which). It is not recorded whose cells these are; they may come from a transplant donor.

The genes are TRBV7-9 and TRBJ1-6; D remains unclear. Germline V gene data show CDR1 as SEHNR and CDR2 as FQNEAQ (reference sequence). The CDR3 totals 15 residues. V was cut by 3 bases and J by 4 bases, with 10 bases left in between. This chain's CDR3 is CASSLLPGYNSPLHF. The DNA for the CDR3 is TGTGCCAGCAGCTTGTTGCCAGGATATAATTCACCCCTCCACTTT.

The chain is built from TRBV4-3 and TRBJ2-7; 10 positions match TRBD2. CDR1 is LGHNA and CDR2 is YSLEER in the germline V gene. J lost 3 bases, V lost 0 bases, and 5 bases had no gene match. The CDR3 sequence is 16 residues long. CDR3 protein: CASSQDVLAGSYEQYF. In nucleotides, the CDR3 is TGCGCCAGCAGCCAAGATGTACTAGCGGGAAGCTACGAGCAGTACTTC.

This CDR3 reads CASSYLPPESSYGYTF. CDR3 bases: TGTGCCAGCAGTTACCTCCCTCCTGAGAGTAGCTATGGCTACACCTTC. The gene calls are TRBV6-2 or TRBV6-3 and TRBJ1-2, with D unclear. CDR1 is MNHEY, CDR2 SVGEGT, per germline. CDR3 size: 16 residues. V lost 2 bases to trimming and J lost 4 bases, with 17 bases between them.

V and J are TRBV29-1 and TRBJ1-4; tentatively, D is TRBD1 (5 bases). Germline loops: CDR1 SQVTM, CDR2 ANQGSEA. This CDR3 is built from 16 residues. V shed 1 base and J shed 11 bases, with 23 bases lying between them. DNA for the CDR3: TGCAGCGTTGAAGGTTTCCAGGGTTTCGGCCACGGGAAACTGTTTTTT. Translated, it gives CSVEGFQGFGHGKLFF.